This T cell receptor (beta chain) was identified during a study of shared clonotypes between healthy human individuals. Germline CDR1 reads MNHEY; CDR2 reads SVGAGI. The V end was cut by 6 bases, the J end by 8 bases, with 10 bases between. This CDR3 region has 11 residues. The repertoire was sequenced with immunoSEQ multiplex PCR; TCRdb's copy has only in-frame clones and lacks some. This table has about 380,000 clones, roughly 96% appearing once. J is TRBJ1-2 and V is TRBV6-5; D is perhaps TRBD1 (5 bases). The sample consisted of memory CD8+ T cells sorted from blood. The subset here: CD45RO+ cells pooled with CCR7-negative TemRA cells. The TCR originated in a young man in good health. CDR3 DNA sequence: TGTGCCAGCAGACGGGGGAGCGGCTACACCTTC. This codes for CASRRGSGYTF.